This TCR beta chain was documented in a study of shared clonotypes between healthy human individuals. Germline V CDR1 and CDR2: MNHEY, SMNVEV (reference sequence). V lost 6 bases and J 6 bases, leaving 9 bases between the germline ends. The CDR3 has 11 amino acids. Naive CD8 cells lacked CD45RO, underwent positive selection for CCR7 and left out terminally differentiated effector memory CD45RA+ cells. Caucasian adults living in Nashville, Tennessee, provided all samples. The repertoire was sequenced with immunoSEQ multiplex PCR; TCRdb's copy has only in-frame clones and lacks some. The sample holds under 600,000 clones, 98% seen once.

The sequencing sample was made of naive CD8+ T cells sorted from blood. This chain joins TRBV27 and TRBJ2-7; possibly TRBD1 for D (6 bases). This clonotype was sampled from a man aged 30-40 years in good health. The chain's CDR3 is CASSQGTEQYF. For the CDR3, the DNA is TGTGCCAGCAGCCAGGGGACCGAGCAGTACTTC.